What follows describes a single T cell receptor (beta chain). This record belongs to a study of cytomegalovirus exposure and HLA in healthy donors. Per germline, CDR1 SGHRS and CDR2 YFSETQ. This CDR3 has 12 amino acids. Trimming stripped 3 bases from V and 8 bases from J, with 11 bases between. Both 60 Vbeta primers and 13 Jbeta primers went into the PCR. The data were produced by immunoSEQ multiplex PCR, yet TCRdb's version contains in-frame clones alone and is incomplete. The sample lists 80,000 to 100,000 clones; roughly 81% were seen once. Specimen: PBMCs. This sequence joins TRBV5-1 and TRBJ1-2; a possible D gene is TRBD1 (5 bases). The clonotype originates from a middle-aged man in good health and CMV-seronegative. The chain's CDR3 is CASSSGLQGYTF. In DNA, the CDR3 is TGCGCCAGCAGCTCGGGACTGCAGGGCTACACCTTC.